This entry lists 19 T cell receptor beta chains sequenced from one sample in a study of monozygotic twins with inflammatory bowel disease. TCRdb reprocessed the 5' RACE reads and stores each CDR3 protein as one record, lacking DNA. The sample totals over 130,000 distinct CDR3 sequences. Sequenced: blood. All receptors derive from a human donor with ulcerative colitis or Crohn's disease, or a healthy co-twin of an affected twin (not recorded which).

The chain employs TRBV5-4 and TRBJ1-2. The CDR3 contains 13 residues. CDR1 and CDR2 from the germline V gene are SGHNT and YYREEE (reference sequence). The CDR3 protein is CASSLNANYGYTF.

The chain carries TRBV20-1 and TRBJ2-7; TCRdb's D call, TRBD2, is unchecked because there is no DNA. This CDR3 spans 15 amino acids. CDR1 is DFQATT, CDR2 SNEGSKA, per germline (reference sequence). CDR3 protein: CSARVWRDPSYEQYF.

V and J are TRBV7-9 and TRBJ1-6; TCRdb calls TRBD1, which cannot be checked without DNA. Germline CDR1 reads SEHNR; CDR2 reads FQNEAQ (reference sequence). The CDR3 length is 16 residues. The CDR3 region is CASSQGSGFYNSPLHF.

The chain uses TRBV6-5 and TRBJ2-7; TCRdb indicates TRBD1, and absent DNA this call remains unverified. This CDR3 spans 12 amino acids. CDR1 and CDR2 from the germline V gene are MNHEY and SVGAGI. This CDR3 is CASSLDRREQYF.

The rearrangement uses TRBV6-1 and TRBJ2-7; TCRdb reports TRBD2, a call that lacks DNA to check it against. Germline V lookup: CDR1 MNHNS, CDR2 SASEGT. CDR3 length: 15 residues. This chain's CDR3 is CASSEGSGGPYEQYF.

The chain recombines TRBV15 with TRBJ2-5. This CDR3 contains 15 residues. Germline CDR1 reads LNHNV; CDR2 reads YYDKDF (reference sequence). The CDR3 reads CATSRVFGVGETQYF.

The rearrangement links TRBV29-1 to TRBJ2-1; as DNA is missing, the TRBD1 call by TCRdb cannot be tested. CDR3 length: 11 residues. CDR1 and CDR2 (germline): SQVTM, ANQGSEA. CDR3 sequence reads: CSGNRGDEQFF.

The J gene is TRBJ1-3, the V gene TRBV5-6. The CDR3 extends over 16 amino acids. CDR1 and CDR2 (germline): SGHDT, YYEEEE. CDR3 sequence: CASSTGPKSSGNTIYF.

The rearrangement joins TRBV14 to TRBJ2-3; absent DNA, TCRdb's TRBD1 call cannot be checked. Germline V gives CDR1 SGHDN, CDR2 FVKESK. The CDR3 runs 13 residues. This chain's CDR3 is CASSPTGTDTQYF.

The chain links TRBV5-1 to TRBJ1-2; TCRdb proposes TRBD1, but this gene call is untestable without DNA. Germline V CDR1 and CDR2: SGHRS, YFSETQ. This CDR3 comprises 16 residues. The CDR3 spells CASSPTGTGADYGYTF. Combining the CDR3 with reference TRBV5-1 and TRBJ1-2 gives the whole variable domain KAGVTQTPRYLIKTRGQQVTLSCSPISGHRSVSWYQQTPGQGLQFLFEYFSETQRNKGNFPGRFSGRQFSNSRSEMNVSTLELGDSALYLCASSPTGTGADYGYTFGSGTRLTVV.

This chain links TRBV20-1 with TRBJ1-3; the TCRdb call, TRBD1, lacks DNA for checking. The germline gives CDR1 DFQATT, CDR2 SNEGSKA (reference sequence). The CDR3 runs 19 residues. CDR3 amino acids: CSARVGEGGSLSTGNTIYF.

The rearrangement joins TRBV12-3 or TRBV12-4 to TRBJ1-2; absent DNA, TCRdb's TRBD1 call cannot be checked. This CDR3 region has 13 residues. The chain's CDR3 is CASSSDRGLSYTF.

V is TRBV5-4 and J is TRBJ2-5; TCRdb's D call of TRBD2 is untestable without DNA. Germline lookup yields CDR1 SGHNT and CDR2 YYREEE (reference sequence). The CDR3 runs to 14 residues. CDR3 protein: CASSQGLAPETQYF.

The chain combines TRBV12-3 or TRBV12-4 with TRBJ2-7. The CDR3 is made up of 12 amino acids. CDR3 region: CASSLRRYEQYF.

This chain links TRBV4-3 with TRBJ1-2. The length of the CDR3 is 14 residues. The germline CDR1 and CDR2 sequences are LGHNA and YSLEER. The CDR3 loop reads CVSSPDERGYGYTF.

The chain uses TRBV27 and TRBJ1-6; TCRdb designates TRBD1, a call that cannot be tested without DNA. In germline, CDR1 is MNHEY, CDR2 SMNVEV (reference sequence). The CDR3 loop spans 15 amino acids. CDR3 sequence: CASSSRDRGNSPLHF.

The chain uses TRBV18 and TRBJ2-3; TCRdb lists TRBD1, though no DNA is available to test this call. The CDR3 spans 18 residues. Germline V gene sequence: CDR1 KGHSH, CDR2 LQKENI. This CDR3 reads CASSPRTTRGPSTDTQYF.

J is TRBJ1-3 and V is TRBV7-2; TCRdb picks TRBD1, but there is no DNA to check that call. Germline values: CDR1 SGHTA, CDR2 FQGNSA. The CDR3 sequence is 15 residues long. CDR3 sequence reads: CASSLRSGQGNTIYF.

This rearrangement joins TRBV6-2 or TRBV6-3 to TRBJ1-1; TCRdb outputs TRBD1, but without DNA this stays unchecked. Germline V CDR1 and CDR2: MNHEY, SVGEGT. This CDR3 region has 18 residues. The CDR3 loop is CASSYPLGRGFVNTEAFF.